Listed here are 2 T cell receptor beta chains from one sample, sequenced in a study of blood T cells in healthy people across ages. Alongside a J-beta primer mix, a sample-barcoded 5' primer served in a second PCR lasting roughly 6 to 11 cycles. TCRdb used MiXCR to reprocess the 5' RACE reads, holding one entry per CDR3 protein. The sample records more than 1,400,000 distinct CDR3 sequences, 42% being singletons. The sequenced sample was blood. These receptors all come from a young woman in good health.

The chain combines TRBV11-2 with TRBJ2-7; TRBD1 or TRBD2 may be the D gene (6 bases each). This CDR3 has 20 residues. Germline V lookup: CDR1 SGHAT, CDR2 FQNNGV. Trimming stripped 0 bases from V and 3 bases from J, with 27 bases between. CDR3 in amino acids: CASSLDYQDRNPGLDYEQYF. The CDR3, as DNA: TGTGCCAGCAGCTTAGATTACCAGGACAGAAATCCGGGACTTGACTACGAGCAGTACTTC.

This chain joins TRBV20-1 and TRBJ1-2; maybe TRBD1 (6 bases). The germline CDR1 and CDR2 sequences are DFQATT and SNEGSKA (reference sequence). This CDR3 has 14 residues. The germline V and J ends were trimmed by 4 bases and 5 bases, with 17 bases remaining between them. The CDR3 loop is CSAIKPGTRYGYTF. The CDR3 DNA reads TGCAGTGCTATAAAACCCGGGACACGGTATGGCTACACCTTC.